The rows below give T cell receptor beta chains drawn from one sample of a study of blood T cell repertoires in COVID-19. Measured with immunoSEQ multiplex PCR; TCRdb has only the in-frame clones, and not every one. The repertoire has about 200,000 clones, 86% of them found once; the top ten carry 2% to 2.5%. Sequenced material: peripheral blood. The receptors were gathered from a man aged 25 to 45 who had recovered from COVID-19. Both conserved end residues are trimmed from each CDR3.

cdr3_length j_call v_call cdr3_aa
11 TRBJ1-4 TRBV5-1 ASSTGTPEKLF
13 TRBJ2-3 TRBV6-6 ASRKPGDGIDTQY
10 TRBJ1-1 TRBV27 ATTGGVGEAF
12 TRBJ1-1 TRBV18 ASSLLGGDTEAF
13 TRBJ1-6 TRBV5-4 ASSAGGRRDSPLH
13 TRBJ1-2 TRBV6-5 ASSPGQGADYGYT
13 TRBJ1-5 TRBV7-9 ASSLGPGFNQPQH
13 TRBJ2-3 TRBV4-3 ASSPSPALADTQY
10 TRBJ1-2 TRBV12-3/TRBV12-4 ASSRDFYGYT
16 TRBJ2-6 TRBV27 ASSLSGRVIPGANVLT
13 TRBJ1-5 TRBV7-2 ASSGDRGGDQPQH
9 TRBJ2-3 TRBV5-6 ASSRGDTQY
14 TRBJ1-1 TRBV30 AWTWGRGGAHTEAF
12 TRBJ1-2 TRBV10-1 ASSNGATNYGYT
14 TRBJ2-2 TRBV5-4 ASSPLAGGPRGELF
17 TRBJ1-4 TRBV4-2 ASSQESVQGGWTNEKLF
15 TRBJ1-4 TRBV20-1 SASRRPQGATNEKLF
14 TRBJ2-2 TRBV4-2 ASSQETRGTGGELF
12 TRBJ2-3 TRBV11-2 ASHGGGGVNTQY
14 TRBJ2-2 TRBV2 ASVPPPGQGTGELF
10 TRBJ1-2 TRBV29-1 SGLQGSTGYT
13 TRBJ2-2 TRBV5-1 ASSLGLRGTGELF
12 TRBJ1-2 TRBV6-2/TRBV6-3 ASSYRGQGYGYT
9 TRBJ2-7 TRBV19 ASSIGTEQY
11 TRBJ1-4 TRBV5-1 ASSPGTNEKLF
14 TRBJ1-1 TRBV10-3 AISDHLGQVNTEAF
11 TRBJ2-7 TRBV6-5 ASRRDTSYEQY